This TCR beta chain appears in the sequencing data of a study of regulatory T cells in long-lasting Graves disease. The study, taken as a whole, reports: Persistent disease preferred TRBV28, TRBJ1-2 and TRBJ2-5. Among persistent patients, a larger number of public clonotypes were shared (around 3,000) than among newly diagnosed patients (just over 950).

Both iRepertoire HTBI primers and Arm-PCR of CDR3 regions were used to build the TCR beta libraries. In the authors' methods: Identification across samples found approximately 67 TRBV and 15 or so TRBJ segments. One entry per CDR3 protein results from TCRdb running MiXCR on the multiplex PCR reads. The V and J calls come from TCRdb's annotation, not from the publication. The sample has hundreds of thousands of distinct CDR3 sequences; 20% to 25% are singletons. Germline V gene lookup returns CDR1 DFQATT and CDR2 SNEGSKA (reference sequence). The CDR3 runs 16 residues. The V and J ends lost 1 base and 0 bases respectively, with 13 bases between them. Indicated time point: persistent/refractory GD, antithyroid drugs over 5 years with positive TRAb. PBMC RNA was the source of the TCR library. Comment on this clonotype: As yet, its antigen is unknown.

The sequencing used peripheral blood mononuclear cells (PBMCs), collected when the disease was refractory, from a patient treated with antithyroid drugs. The rearrangement joins TRBV20-1 to TRBJ2-1, with D perhaps assigned TRBD1 or TRBD2 (5 bases each). The TCR sequence derives from a female donor with Graves disease. The CDR3 DNA follows: TGCAGTGCTAGAGGAGGGCGACAGACCTCCTACAATGAGCAGTTCTTC. Translation: CSARGGRQTSYNEQFF.